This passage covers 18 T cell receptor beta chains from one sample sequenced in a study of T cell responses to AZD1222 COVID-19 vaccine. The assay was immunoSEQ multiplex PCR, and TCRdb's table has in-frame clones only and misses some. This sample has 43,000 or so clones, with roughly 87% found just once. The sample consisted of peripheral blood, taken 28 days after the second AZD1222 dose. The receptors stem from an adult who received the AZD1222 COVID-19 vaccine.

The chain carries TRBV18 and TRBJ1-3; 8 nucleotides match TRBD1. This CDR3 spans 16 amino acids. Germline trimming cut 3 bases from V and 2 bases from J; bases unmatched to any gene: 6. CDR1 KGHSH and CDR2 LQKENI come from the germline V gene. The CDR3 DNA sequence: TGTGCCAGCTCACCTTTGGACAGGGTTACTGGAAACACCATATATTTT. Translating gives CASSPLDRVTGNTIYF.

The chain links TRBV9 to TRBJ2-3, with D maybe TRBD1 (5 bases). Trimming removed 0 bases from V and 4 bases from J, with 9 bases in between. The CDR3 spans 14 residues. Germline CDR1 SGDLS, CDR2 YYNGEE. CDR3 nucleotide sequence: TGTGCCAGCAGCGTAGCTGACAGACCAGATACGCAGTATTTT. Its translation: CASSVADRPDTQYF.

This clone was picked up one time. CDR3 sequence: CASSSKYEQYF. The CDR3 DNA reads TGTGCCAGCAGCTCAAAATACGAGCAGTACTTC. The chain has TRBV11-2 and TRBJ2-7; D call uncertain. CDR3 length: 11 amino acids. Trimming left V 4 bases short and J 4 bases short, with 5 bases between. Germline-derived CDR1 and CDR2 are SGHAT and FQNNGV.

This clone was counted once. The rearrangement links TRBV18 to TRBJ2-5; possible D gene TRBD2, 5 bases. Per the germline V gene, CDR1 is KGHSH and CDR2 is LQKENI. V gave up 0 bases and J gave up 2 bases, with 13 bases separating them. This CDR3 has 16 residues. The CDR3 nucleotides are TGTGCCAGCTCACCACCCAATACTAGTCCTCAAGAGACCCAGTACTTC. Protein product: CASSPPNTSPQETQYF.

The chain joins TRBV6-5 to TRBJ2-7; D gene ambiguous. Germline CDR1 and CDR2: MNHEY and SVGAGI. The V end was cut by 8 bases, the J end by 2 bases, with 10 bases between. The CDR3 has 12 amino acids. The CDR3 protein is CASGLGTYEQYF. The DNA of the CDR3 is TGTGCCAGCGGTCTGGGCACCTACGAGCAGTACTTC.

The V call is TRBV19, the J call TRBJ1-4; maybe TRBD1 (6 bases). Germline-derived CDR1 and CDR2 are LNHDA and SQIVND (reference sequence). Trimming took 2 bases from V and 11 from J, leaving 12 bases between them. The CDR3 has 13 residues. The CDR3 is CASSIQQGGKLFF. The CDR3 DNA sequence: TGTGCCAGTAGTATACAACAGGGAGGGAAACTGTTTTTT.

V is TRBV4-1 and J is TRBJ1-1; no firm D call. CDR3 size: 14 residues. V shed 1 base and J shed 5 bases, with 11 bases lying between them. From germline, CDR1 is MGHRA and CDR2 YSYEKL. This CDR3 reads CASSQANSVTEAFF. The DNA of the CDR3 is TGCGCCAGCAGCCAAGCCAACAGCGTAACTGAAGCTTTCTTT.

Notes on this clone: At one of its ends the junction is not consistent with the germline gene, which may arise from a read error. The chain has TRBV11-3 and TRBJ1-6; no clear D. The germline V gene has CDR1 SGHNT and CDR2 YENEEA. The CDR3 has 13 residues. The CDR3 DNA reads TGTGCCAGCAGCCTAGAGGTGAATTCACCCCTCCACTTT. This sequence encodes CASSLEVNSPLHF.

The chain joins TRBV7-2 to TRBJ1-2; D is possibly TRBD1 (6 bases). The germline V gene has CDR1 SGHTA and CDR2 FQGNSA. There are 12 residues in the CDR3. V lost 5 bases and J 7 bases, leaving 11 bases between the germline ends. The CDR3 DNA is TGTGCCAGCAGCCCGGGGACATTTGGCTACACCTTC. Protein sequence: CASSPGTFGYTF.

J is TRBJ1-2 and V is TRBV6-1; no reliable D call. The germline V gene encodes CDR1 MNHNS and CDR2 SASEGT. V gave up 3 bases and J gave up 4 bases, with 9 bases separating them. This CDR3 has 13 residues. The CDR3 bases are TGTGCCAGCAGTGACCTCGTGGGCTATGGCTACACCTTC. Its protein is CASSDLVGYGYTF.

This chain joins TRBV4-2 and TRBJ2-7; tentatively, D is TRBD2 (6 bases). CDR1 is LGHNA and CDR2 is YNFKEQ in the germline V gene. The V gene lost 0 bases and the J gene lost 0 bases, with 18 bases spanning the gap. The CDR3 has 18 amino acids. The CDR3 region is CASSQETSSPLNSYEQYF. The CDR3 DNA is TGTGCCAGCAGCCAAGAAACTAGCTCCCCCCTAAACTCCTACGAGCAGTACTTC.

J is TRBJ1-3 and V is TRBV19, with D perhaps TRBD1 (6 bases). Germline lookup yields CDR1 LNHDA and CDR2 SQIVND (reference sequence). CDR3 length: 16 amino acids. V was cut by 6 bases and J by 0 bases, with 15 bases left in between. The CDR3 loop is CASRSGGQISGNTIYF. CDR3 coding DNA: TGTGCCAGTAGGTCGGGGGGGCAGATCTCTGGAAACACCATATATTTT.

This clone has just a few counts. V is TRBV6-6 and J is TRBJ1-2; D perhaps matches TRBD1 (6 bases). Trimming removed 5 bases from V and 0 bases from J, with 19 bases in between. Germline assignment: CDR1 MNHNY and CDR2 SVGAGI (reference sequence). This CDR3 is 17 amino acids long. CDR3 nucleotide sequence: TGTGCCAGCAGTCCCTTGACAGGACTAACCACTAACTATGGCTACACCTTC. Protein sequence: CASSPLTGLTTNYGYTF.

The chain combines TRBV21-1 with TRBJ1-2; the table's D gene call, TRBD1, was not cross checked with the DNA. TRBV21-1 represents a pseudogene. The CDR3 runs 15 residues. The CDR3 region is CASSKRQGWNYGYTF. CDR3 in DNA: TGTGCCAGCAGCAAAAGGCAGGGCTGGAACTATGGCTACACCTTC.

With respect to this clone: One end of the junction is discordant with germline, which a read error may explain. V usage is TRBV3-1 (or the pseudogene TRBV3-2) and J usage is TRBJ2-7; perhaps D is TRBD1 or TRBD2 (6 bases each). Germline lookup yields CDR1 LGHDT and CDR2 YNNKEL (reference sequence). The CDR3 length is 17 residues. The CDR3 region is CPSTQDESGRGGYEQYF. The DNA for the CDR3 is TGTCCCAGCACCCAAGACGAAAGCGGCAGGGGAGGCTACGAGCAGTACTTC.

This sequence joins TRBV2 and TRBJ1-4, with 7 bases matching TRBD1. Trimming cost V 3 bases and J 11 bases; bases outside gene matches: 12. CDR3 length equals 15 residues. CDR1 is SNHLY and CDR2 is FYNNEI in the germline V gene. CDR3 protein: CASSESWTGAAKLFF. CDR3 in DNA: TGTGCCAGCAGTGAGAGTTGGACAGGAGCGGCCAAACTGTTTTTT.

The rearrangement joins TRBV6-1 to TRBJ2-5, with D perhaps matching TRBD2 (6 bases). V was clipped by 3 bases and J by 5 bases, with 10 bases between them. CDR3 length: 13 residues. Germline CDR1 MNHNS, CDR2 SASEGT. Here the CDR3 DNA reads TGTGCCAGCAGTGACGCCCGGGGGGAGACCCAGTACTTC. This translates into CASSDARGETQYF.

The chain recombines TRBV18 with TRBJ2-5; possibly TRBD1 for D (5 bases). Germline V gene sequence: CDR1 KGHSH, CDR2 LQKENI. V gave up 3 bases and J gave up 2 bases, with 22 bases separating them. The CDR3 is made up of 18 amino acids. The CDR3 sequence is CASSPIPRRVSHQETQYF. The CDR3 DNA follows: TGTGCCAGCTCACCGATCCCCCGCAGGGTCTCACATCAAGAGACCCAGTACTTC.